This entry is about one T cell receptor (beta chain). This entry is derived from a study of glioma-infiltrating T cells after dendritic cell vaccination. Overall study: Glioblastoma patients came from Phase I and II dendritic cell vaccination trials.

Method: immunoSEQ multiplex PCR; TCRdb's copy keeps in-frame clones and lacks some. Altogether more than 95,000 clones are present, about 90% being singletons, with the ten largest covering roughly 2.5%. The time point is: after dendritic cell vaccination, including at tumor progression/relapse. Per the germline V gene, CDR1 is MGHRA and CDR2 is YSYEKL. CDR3 length: 15 residues. V lost 0 bases, J lost 1 base, and 2 bases stayed unmatched. This chain links TRBV4-1 with TRBJ2-7; 8 positions match TRBD2. The receptor was derived from a human donor with glioblastoma. This specimen was blood, taken after dendritic cell vaccination. DNA of the CDR3: TGCGCCAGCAGCCAAGAACTAGCGGAATCCTACGAGCAGTACTTC. Translating it yields CASSQELAESYEQYF.